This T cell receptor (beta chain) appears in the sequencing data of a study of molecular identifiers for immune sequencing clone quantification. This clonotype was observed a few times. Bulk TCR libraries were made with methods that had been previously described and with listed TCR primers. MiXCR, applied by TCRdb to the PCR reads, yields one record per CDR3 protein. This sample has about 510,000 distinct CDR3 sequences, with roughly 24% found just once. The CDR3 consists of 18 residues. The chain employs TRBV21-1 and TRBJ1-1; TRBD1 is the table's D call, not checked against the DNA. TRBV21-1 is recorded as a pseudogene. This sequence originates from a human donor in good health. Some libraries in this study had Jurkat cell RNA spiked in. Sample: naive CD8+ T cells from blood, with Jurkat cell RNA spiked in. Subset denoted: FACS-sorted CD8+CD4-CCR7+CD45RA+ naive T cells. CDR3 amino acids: CASSKVRHDRSMNTEAFF. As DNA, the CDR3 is TGTGCCAGCAGCAAAGTGAGACACGACAGGTCAATGAACACTGAAGCTTTCTTT.